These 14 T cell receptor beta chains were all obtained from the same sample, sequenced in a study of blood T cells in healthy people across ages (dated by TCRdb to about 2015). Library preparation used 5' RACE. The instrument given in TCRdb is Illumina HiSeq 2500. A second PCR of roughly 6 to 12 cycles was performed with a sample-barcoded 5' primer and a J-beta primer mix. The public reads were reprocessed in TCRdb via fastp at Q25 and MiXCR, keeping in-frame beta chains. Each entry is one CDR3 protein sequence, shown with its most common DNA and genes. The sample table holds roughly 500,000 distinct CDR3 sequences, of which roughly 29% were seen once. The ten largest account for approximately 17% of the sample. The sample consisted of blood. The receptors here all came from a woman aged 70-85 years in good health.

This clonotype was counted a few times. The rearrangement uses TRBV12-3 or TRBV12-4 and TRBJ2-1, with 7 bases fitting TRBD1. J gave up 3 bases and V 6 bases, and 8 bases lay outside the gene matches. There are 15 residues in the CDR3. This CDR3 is CASSHTGVGYNEQFF. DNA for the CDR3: TGTGCCAGCAGCCATACAGGGGTAGGCTACAATGAGCAGTTCTTC.

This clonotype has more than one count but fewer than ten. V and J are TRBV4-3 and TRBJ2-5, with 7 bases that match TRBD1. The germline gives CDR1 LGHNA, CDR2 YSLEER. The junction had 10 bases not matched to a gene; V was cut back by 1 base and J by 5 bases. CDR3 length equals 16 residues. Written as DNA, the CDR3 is TGCGCCAGCAGCCAAGGAGGGGGCAGATTTCGGGAGACCCAGTACTTC. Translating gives CASSQGGGRFRETQYF.

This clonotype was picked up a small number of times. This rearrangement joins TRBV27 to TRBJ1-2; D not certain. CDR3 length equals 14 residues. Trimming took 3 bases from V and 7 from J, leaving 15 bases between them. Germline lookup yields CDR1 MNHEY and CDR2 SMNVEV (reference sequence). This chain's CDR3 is CASSFQAGAAGYTF. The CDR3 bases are TGTGCCAGCAGTTTCCAAGCCGGAGCGGCTGGCTACACCTTC.

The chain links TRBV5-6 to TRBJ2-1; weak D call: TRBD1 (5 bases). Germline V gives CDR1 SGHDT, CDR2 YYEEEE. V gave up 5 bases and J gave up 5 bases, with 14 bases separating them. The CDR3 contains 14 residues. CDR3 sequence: CASRATVTHNEQFF. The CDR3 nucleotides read TGTGCCAGCAGAGCGACAGTTACACACAATGAGCAGTTCTTC.

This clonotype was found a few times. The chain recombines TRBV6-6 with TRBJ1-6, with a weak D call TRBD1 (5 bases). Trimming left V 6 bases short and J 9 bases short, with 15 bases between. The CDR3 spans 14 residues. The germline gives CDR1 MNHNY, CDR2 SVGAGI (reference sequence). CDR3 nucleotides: TGTGCCAGCAGCTATCCTAGGGGCAGTTCACCCCTCCACTTT. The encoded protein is CASSYPRGSSPLHF.

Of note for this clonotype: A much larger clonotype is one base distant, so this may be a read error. This CDR3 is CNTGREGMNTEAFF. In DNA, the CDR3 is TGCAACACCGGGCGAGAGGGGATGAACACTGAAGCTTTCTTT. This chain uses TRBV29-1 with TRBJ1-1, with D perhaps matching TRBD1 (5 bases). From germline, CDR1 is SQVTM and CDR2 ANQGSEA. The CDR3 is 14 residues long.

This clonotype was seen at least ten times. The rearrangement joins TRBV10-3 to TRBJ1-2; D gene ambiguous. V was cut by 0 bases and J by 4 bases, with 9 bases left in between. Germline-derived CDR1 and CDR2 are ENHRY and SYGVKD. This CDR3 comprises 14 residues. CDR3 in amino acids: CAISESPGVYGYTF. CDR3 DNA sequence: TGTGCCATCAGTGAGTCGCCAGGAGTCTATGGCTACACCTTC.

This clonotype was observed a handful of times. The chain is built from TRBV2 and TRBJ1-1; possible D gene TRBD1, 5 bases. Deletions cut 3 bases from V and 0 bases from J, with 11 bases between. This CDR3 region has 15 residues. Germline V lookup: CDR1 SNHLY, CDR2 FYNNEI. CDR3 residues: CASSDQGTMNTEAFF. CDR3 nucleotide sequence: TGTGCCAGCAGTGATCAGGGCACCATGAACACTGAAGCTTTCTTT.

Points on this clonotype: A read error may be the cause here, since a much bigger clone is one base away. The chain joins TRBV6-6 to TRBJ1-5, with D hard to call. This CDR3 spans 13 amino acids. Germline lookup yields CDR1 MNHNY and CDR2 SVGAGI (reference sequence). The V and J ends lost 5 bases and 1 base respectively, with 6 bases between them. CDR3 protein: CASSRVSNQPQHF. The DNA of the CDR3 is TGTGCCAGCAGTCGGGTCAGCAATCAGCCCCAGCATTTT.

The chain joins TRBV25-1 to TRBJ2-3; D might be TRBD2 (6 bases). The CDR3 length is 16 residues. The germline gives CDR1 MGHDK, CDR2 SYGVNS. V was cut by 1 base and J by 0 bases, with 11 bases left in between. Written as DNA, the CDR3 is TGTGCCAGCAGTGAATCCGGGGGATTTAGCACAGATACGCAGTATTTT. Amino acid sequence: CASSESGGFSTDTQYF.

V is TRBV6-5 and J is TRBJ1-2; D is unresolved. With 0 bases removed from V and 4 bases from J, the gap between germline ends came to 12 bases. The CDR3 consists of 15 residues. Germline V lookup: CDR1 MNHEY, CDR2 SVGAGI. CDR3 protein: CASSYSILTGYGYTF. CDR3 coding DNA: TGTGCCAGCAGTTACTCGATTCTTACCGGCTATGGCTACACCTTC.

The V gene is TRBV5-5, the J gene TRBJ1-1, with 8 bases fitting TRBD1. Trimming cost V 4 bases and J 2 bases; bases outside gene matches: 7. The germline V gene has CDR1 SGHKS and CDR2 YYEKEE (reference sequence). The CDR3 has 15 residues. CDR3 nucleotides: TGTGCCAGCAGCCCACGGACAGGGATAAACACTGAAGCTTTCTTT. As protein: CASSPRTGINTEAFF. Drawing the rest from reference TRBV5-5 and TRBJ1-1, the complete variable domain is DAGVTQSPTHLIKTRGQQVTLRCSPISGHKSVSWYQQVLGQGPQFIFQYYEKEERGRGNFPDRFSARQFPNYSSELNVNALLLGDSALYLCASSPRTGINTEAFFGQGTRLTVV.

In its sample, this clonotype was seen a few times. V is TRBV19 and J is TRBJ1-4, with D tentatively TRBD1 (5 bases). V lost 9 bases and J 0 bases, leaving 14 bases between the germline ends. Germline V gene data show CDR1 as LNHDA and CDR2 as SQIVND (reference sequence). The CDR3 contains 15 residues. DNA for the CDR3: TGTGCCAGCAAGCGGGGGGGTTCAACTAATGAAAAACTGTTTTTT. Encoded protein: CASKRGGSTNEKLFF.

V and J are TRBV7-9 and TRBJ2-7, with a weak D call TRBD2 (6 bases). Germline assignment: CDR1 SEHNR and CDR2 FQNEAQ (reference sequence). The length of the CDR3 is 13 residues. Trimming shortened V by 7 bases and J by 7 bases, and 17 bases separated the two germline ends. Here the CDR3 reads CASTSRRESEQYF. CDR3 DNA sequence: TGTGCCAGCACATCCCGGAGGGAATCAGAGCAGTACTTC.